The rows below give T cell receptor beta chains drawn from one sample of a study of T cells in Graves' hyperthyroidism and ophthalmopathy. TCRdb itself ran the multiplex PCR reads through MiXCR, one entry per CDR3 protein. The sample records hundreds of thousands of distinct CDR3 sequences, 38% being singletons. The sequencing sample was made of blood. Source of these receptors: a man aged 18-30 years with Graves' hyperthyroidism. Both conserved end residues are part of each CDR3. Each record gives: clone size, V gene, D gene, J gene, CDR3 protein, CDR3 DNA. The D gene is left open where the match is weak. Size tells how often a clone was seen (once, few, many) or the class of an expanded clone, and some rows leave it out.

abundance: few; v_gene: TRBV11-2; d_gene: TRBD2; j_gene: TRBJ2-7; CDR3aa: CASSFGTSGYYEQYF; CDR3nt: TGTGCCAGCAGCTTCGGGACTAGCGGTTACTACGAGCAGTACTTC
abundance: few; v_gene: TRBV5-4; d_gene: NA; j_gene: TRBJ1-6; CDR3aa: CASSFSGTVNSPLHF; CDR3nt: TGTGCCAGCAGCTTCTCCGGGACGGTCAATTCACCCCTCCACTTT
abundance: few; v_gene: TRBV7-2; d_gene: NA; j_gene: TRBJ2-5; CDR3aa: CASSRGRGFQETQYF; CDR3nt: TGTGCCAGCAGCCGGGGGAGGGGGTTCCAAGAGACCCAGTACTTC
abundance: NA; v_gene: TRBV29-1; d_gene: TRBD1; j_gene: TRBJ1-1; CDR3aa: CSVSRGQVEAFF; CDR3nt: TGCAGCGTTAGTAGGGGACAGGTTGAAGCTTTCTTT
abundance: NA; v_gene: TRBV11-2; d_gene: NA; j_gene: TRBJ2-5; CDR3aa: CASSPRFWRETQYF; CDR3nt: TGTGCCAGCAGCCCCCGCTTTTGGCGAGAGACCCAGTACTTC
abundance: many; v_gene: TRBV19; d_gene: NA; j_gene: TRBJ1-1; CDR3aa: CATAGTTNTEAFF; CDR3nt: TGTGCCACCGCCGGGACAACGAACACTGAAGCTTTCTTT
abundance: NA; v_gene: TRBV20-1; d_gene: TRBD1; j_gene: TRBJ1-1; CDR3aa: CSVTGDRGGDTEAFF; CDR3nt: TGCAGTGTAACGGGGGACAGGGGTGGGGACACTGAAGCTTTCTTT
abundance: many; v_gene: TRBV10-3; d_gene: TRBD1; j_gene: TRBJ2-7; CDR3aa: CAISGVRTGSTGYEQYF; CDR3nt: TGTGCCATCAGCGGGGTTAGGACAGGGTCCACAGGCTACGAGCAGTACTTC
abundance: once; v_gene: TRBV19; d_gene: TRBD1; j_gene: TRBJ1-5; CDR3aa: CASSVTGRGPNQPQHF; CDR3nt: TGTGCCAGTAGCGTTACAGGGAGGGGGCCAAATCAGCCCCAGCATTTT
abundance: NA; v_gene: TRBV5-1; d_gene: NA; j_gene: TRBJ1-5; CDR3aa: CASSPNGGQANQPQHF; CDR3nt: TGCGCCAGCAGCCCTAACGGGGGGCAGGCCAATCAGCCCCAGCATTTT
abundance: few; v_gene: TRBV11-3; d_gene: TRBD1; j_gene: TRBJ1-6; CDR3aa: CASSLTGDRSPLHF; CDR3nt: TGTGCCAGCAGCCTGACAGGGGATCGTTCACCCCTCCACTTT
abundance: few; v_gene: TRBV7-6; d_gene: TRBD2; j_gene: TRBJ2-2; CDR3aa: CASSLVAGASGELFF; CDR3nt: TGTGCCAGCAGCTTAGTAGCGGGAGCAAGCGGGGAGCTGTTTTTT
abundance: NA; v_gene: TRBV7-9; d_gene: NA; j_gene: TRBJ2-7; CDR3aa: CASSFGRVAYEQYF; CDR3nt: TGTGCCAGCAGTTTTGGCAGGGTGGCTTACGAGCAGTACTTC
abundance: many; v_gene: TRBV7-6; d_gene: TRBD1; j_gene: TRBJ2-5; CDR3aa: CASSQPGQGGETQYF; CDR3nt: TGTGCCAGCAGCCAACCGGGACAGGGAGGAGAGACCCAGTACTTC
abundance: NA; v_gene: TRBV7-2; d_gene: NA; j_gene: TRBJ2-5; CDR3aa: CASSLQAAAQETQYF; CDR3nt: TGTGCCAGCAGCTTACAGGCCGCTGCCCAAGAGACCCAGTACTTC
abundance: many; v_gene: TRBV10-3; d_gene: NA; j_gene: TRBJ2-2; CDR3aa: CATAGRVTGELFF; CDR3nt: TGTGCCACCGCGGGTCGGGTCACCGGGGAGCTGTTTTTT
abundance: many; v_gene: TRBV7-8; d_gene: NA; j_gene: TRBJ1-5; CDR3aa: CASSSSGGQNQPQHF; CDR3nt: TGTGCCAGCAGCTCCTCGGGGGGGCAGAATCAGCCCCAGCATTTT
abundance: many; v_gene: TRBV20-1; d_gene: NA; j_gene: TRBJ2-7; CDR3aa: CSASEGAYEQYF; CDR3nt: TGCAGTGCTAGCGAGGGGGCCTACGAGCAGTACTTC
abundance: many; v_gene: TRBV29-1; d_gene: NA; j_gene: TRBJ2-5; CDR3aa: CSVGVTGQETQYF; CDR3nt: TGCAGCGTTGGAGTTACGGGGCAAGAGACCCAGTACTTC
abundance: many; v_gene: TRBV29-1; d_gene: TRBD2; j_gene: TRBJ2-5; CDR3aa: CSVEVLPDLAGAETQYF; CDR3nt: TGCAGCGTTGAAGTCTTGCCGGACCTAGCGGGAGCTGAGACCCAGTACTTC
abundance: few; v_gene: TRBV7-9; d_gene: NA; j_gene: TRBJ1-2; CDR3aa: CASSHITSVGYTF; CDR3nt: TGCGCCAGCAGCCATATCACTTCGGTAGGCTACACCTTC
abundance: NA; v_gene: TRBV28; d_gene: TRBD1; j_gene: TRBJ1-6; CDR3aa: CASIFGDRDNSPLHF; CDR3nt: TGTGCCAGCATCTTTGGGGACAGGGACAATTCACCCCTCCACTTT
abundance: many; v_gene: TRBV29-1; d_gene: NA; j_gene: TRBJ2-7; CDR3aa: CSVEDDTLSYEQYF; CDR3nt: TGCAGCGTTGAAGACGACACCCTCTCCTACGAGCAGTACTTC
abundance: NA; v_gene: TRBV6-1; d_gene: NA; j_gene: TRBJ2-7; CDR3aa: CASSRQAISSYEQYF; CDR3nt: TGTGCCAGCAGTCGACAGGCGATCAGCTCCTACGAGCAGTACTTC
abundance: NA; v_gene: TRBV14; d_gene: TRBD1; j_gene: TRBJ1-1; CDR3aa: CASSLRTGSATEAFF; CDR3nt: TGTGCCAGCAGCCTCCGGACAGGGTCGGCCACTGAAGCTTTCTTT
abundance: few; v_gene: TRBV7-9; d_gene: TRBD1; j_gene: TRBJ2-2; CDR3aa: CASSQDRDWVTGELFF; CDR3nt: TGCGCCAGCAGTCAGGACAGGGATTGGGTCACCGGGGAGCTGTTTTTT
abundance: many; v_gene: TRBV9; d_gene: NA; j_gene: TRBJ2-6; CDR3aa: CASSVQGGGANVLTF; CDR3nt: TGTGCCAGCAGCGTCCAGGGCGGTGGGGCCAACGTCCTGACTTTC
abundance: NA; v_gene: TRBV9; d_gene: TRBD1; j_gene: TRBJ2-2; CDR3aa: CASSSRTGAGELFF; CDR3nt: TGTGCCAGCAGCTCTCGTACAGGGGCCGGGGAGCTGTTTTTT
abundance: many; v_gene: TRBV15; d_gene: NA; j_gene: TRBJ2-2; CDR3aa: CATSLLEPGELFF; CDR3nt: TGTGCCACCAGTCTATTGGAACCCGGGGAGCTGTTTTTT